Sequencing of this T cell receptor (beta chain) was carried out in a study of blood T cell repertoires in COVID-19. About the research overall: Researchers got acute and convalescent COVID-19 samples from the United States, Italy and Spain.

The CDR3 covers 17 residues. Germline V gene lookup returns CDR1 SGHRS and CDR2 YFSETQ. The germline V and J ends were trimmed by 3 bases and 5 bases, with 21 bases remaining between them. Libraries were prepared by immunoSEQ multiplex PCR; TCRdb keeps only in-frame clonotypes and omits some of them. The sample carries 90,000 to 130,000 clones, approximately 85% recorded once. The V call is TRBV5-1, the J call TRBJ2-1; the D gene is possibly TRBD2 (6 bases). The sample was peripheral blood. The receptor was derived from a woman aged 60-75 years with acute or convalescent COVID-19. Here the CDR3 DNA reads TGCGCCAGCAGCTCCGAACTAGCCGGATCGGGCGACAATGAGCAGTTCTTC. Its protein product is CASSSELAGSGDNEQFF. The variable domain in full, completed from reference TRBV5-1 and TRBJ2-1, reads KAGVTQTPRYLIKTRGQQVTLSCSPISGHRSVSWYQQTPGQGLQFLFEYFSETQRNKGNFPGRFSGRQFSNSRSEMNVSTLELGDSALYLCASSSELAGSGDNEQFFGPGTRLTVL.